These 9 T cell receptor beta chains were sequenced from one sample in a study of blood T cell repertoires in COVID-19. TCRdb keeps only in-frame clones here, not all; method: immunoSEQ multiplex PCR. The data show about 360,000 clones, 75% to 90% seen once. The specimen sequenced was peripheral blood. These receptors all stem from an older woman with COVID-19, enrolled during active disease.

The genes are TRBV18 and TRBJ1-2, with D perhaps matching TRBD1 (6 bases). V shed 2 bases and J shed 5 bases, with 24 bases lying between them. This CDR3 is built from 18 residues. Germline lookup yields CDR1 KGHSH and CDR2 LQKENI. The DNA of the CDR3 is TGTGCCAGCTCACCAGGGAACGCGGAACAGGGCGTAAAATATGGCTACACCTTC. Amino acid sequence: CASSPGNAEQGVKYGYTF.

V and J are TRBV6-2 or TRBV6-3 and TRBJ1-5; 11 bases fit TRBD1. Germline V CDR1 and CDR2: MNHEY, SVGEGT. V lost 8 bases and J lost 7; bases outside the gene matches: 7. This CDR3 has 14 amino acids. CDR3 protein: CASRRGQGDQPQHF. The DNA for the CDR3 is TGTGCCAGCCGCCGGGGACAGGGGGACCAGCCCCAGCATTTT.

The chain combines TRBV6-1 with TRBJ2-7; tentative D call: TRBD2 (5 bases). V was clipped by 5 bases and J by 0 bases, with 14 bases between them. Germline V CDR1 and CDR2: MNHNS, SASEGT. This CDR3 region has 15 residues. CDR3 region: CASSFVDSFSYEQYF. CDR3 nucleotides: TGTGCCAGCAGTTTCGTGGACTCGTTCTCCTACGAGCAGTACTTC.

The chain links TRBV12-5 to TRBJ1-1, with 8 positions matching TRBD1. J was trimmed by 1 base and V by 0 bases; bases with no gene match: 7. This CDR3 contains 17 residues. Per the germline V gene, CDR1 is LGHNT and CDR2 is FRNRAP. CDR3 nucleotide sequence: TGTGCTAGTGGTTTGGTAACCGGACAGGGACCGAACACTGAAGCTTTCTTT. This sequence encodes CASGLVTGQGPNTEAFF.

This clone was seen once. The gene calls are TRBV5-4 and TRBJ1-1; the match to TRBD1 covers 8 bases. V lost 4 bases, J lost 7 bases, and 6 bases stayed unmatched. Germline CDR1 and CDR2: SGHNT and YYREEE (reference sequence). CDR3 length: 13 residues. The CDR3 coding sequence is TGTGCCAGCAGCCCAGGGGGCGAGGATGAAGCTTTCTTT. Its translation is CASSPGGEDEAFF.

The rearrangement joins TRBV19 to TRBJ2-3; TRBD1 agrees at 9 bases. V shed 3 bases and J 10 bases; nucleotides not matched to a gene: 8. Germline V gene lookup returns CDR1 LNHDA and CDR2 SQIVND (reference sequence). CDR3 length: 14 amino acids. The CDR3 loop is CASSIGTGFGAQYF. CDR3 in DNA: TGTGCCAGTAGTATCGGGACAGGGTTTGGCGCGCAGTATTTT. The full variable domain, its missing parts supplied by reference TRBV19 and TRBJ2-3, is DGGITQSPKYLFRKEGQNVTLSCEQNLNHDAMYWYRQDPGQGLRLIYYSQIVNDFQKGDIAEGYSVSREKKESFPLTVTSAQKNPTAFYLCASSIGTGFGAQYFGPGTRLTVL.

The chain couples TRBV19 to TRBJ1-5; 7 bases agree with TRBD1. J lost 2 bases, V lost 3 bases, and 16 bases had no gene match. The CDR3 spans 19 residues. CDR1 and CDR2 from the germline V gene are LNHDA and SQIVND (reference sequence). CDR3 nucleotides: TGTGCCAGTAGTATGCCGACAGGGTCGGTTAGGGGACGCAATCAGCCCCAGCATTTT. It translates to CASSMPTGSVRGRNQPQHF.

This clone was counted once. The genes are TRBV10-3 and TRBJ2-1, with 11 bases that match TRBD1. This CDR3 is built from 16 residues. The germline V gene encodes CDR1 ENHRY and CDR2 SYGVKD. V dropped 4 bases and J dropped 6; count of bases not matched to a gene: 8. The CDR3 DNA reads as TGTGCCATCAGTGCCGCCGGGACAGGGGGTTTCAATGAGCAGTTCTTC. It is translated as CAISAAGTGGFNEQFF.

CDR3 amino acids: CASRFRIQETQYF. The CDR3 DNA is TGTGCCAGCAGATTCAGGATACAAGAGACCCAGTACTTC. V gene TRBV6-5 combines with J gene TRBJ2-5; no definite D call. V lost 6 bases, J lost 2 bases, and 10 bases lay in between. Germline values: CDR1 MNHEY, CDR2 SVGAGI. The CDR3 extends over 13 amino acids.